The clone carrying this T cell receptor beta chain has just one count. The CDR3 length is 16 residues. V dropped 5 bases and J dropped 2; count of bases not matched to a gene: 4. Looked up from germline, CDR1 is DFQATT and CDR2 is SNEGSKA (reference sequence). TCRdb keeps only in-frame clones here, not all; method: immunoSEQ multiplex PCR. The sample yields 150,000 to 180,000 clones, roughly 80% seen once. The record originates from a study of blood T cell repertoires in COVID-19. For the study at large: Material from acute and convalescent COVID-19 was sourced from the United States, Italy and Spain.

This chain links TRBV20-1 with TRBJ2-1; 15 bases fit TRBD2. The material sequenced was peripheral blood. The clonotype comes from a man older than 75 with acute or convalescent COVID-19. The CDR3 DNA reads TGCAGTGCTGGTGGACTAGCGGGGGGGCCCTACAATGAGCAGTTCTTC. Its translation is CSAGGLAGGPYNEQFF.